This TCR beta chain was found in a study of long-term antiretroviral therapy in people with HIV. Regarding the study as a whole: Before ART, certain clones expanded, and these dominated the repertoire at all time points. Blood obtained between about 2004 and 2017 may reflect older ART regimens. Against controls, HIV repertoires showed narrower ranges of CDR3 length.

Looked up from germline, CDR1 is LNHDA and CDR2 is SQIVND (reference sequence). V was cut by 4 bases and J by 6 bases, with 17 bases left in between. The length of the CDR3 is 15 residues. As regards this clone: What it binds is not known.

With survey level as its setting, the immunoSEQ assay was v3.0. Target depth was roughly 40,000-50,000 T-cell genomes per sample. The protocol was immunoSEQ multiplex PCR, while the TCRdb copy is restricted to in-frame clones and leaves out a portion. Of roughly 20,000 clones listed, about 80% are singletons. The chain combines TRBV19 with TRBJ2-3; D possibly corresponds to TRBD1 (6 bases). This sample comprised unsorted PBMCs, obtained 4.1 years after starting antiretroviral therapy. The source of this sequence is a woman in her thirties or forties with HIV. CDR3 protein: CASSTDSPLQDTQYF. CDR3 nucleotide sequence: TGTGCCAGTAGTACGGACAGCCCCCTGCAGGATACGCAGTATTTT.